A single T cell receptor (beta chain) is shown here with its context. Here immunoSEQ multiplex PCR was the method, and the copy in TCRdb shows in-frame clones only, minus some. The table records about 7,500 clones, roughly 70% of them present only once. This sample is drawn from a study of blood T cell repertoires in COVID-19. Study in general: COVID-19 samples collected from the United States, Italy and Spain covered acute and convalescent phases.

The CDR3 length is 21 residues. The trim removed 4 bases at V and 1 base at J, leaving 19 bases unmatched. CDR1 and CDR2 (germline): MDHEN, SYDVKM. The TCR originated in a human donor in a cohort sampled during active COVID-19. This chain links TRBV28 with TRBJ2-6; TRBD1 matches at 7 bases. The sample was peripheral blood. CDR3 sequence reads: CASSSLTGAAVIRSGANVLTF. In DNA, the CDR3 is TGTGCCAGCAGTTCGCTTACAGGGGCCGCTGTAATAAGGTCTGGGGCCAACGTCCTGACTTTC.